The 14 T cell receptor beta chains below all came from one sample that was sequenced in a study of T-cell memory formation after mild COVID-19. MiXCR, applied by TCRdb to the 5' RACE reads, yields one record per CDR3 protein. The data show 180,000 or so distinct CDR3 sequences, with roughly 11% seen just once and approximately 3.8% held by the top ten. The sample taken for sequencing was PBMCs or a T cell subset sorted from them (not recorded which). Source of these receptors: a man in his late teens or twenties who had mild COVID-19 (a few samples of this study predate the infection). Cell type and time point are not known.

V is TRBV7-9 and J is TRBJ2-7; D tentatively reads TRBD1 or TRBD2 (5 bases each). The CDR3 is 12 residues long. Between the trimmed V and J ends, which lost 2 bases and 5 bases, there was a span of 7 bases. The germline gives CDR1 SEHNR, CDR2 FQNEAQ (reference sequence). CDR3 in DNA: TGTGCCAGCAGCTTACTGGGGGACGAGCAGTACTTC. Translation: CASSLLGDEQYF.

The V and J genes are TRBV12-3 or TRBV12-4 and TRBJ1-2; 9 bases align to TRBD1. The CDR3 runs to 15 residues. J gave up 4 bases and V 5 bases, and 8 bases lay outside the gene matches. CDR3 coding DNA: TGTGCCAGCAGTCCGGACAGGGGATTCGGCTATGGCTACACCTTC. It encodes CASSPDRGFGYGYTF.

This chain links TRBV12-3 or TRBV12-4 with TRBJ1-5; no definite D call. The CDR3 is made up of 15 amino acids. Trimming took 6 bases from V and 0 from J, leaving 12 bases between them. The CDR3 DNA reads TGTGCCAGCAGAAAAGGAAAGTATAGCAATCAGCCCCAGCATTTT. Translated: CASRKGKYSNQPQHF.

The rearrangement joins TRBV5-1 to TRBJ2-3; TRBD1 matches 7 bases. CDR1 is SGHRS and CDR2 is YFSETQ in the germline V gene. The trim removed 4 bases at V and 6 bases at J, leaving 8 bases unmatched. The CDR3 is 14 amino acids. The CDR3 DNA is TGCGCCAGCAGCACGACAGGGACGGGGGATACGCAGTATTTT. Translating gives CASSTTGTGDTQYF.

This clonotype was seen a few times. V is TRBV7-9 and J is TRBJ2-1; possible D gene TRBD2, 6 bases. This CDR3 is 17 amino acids long. Germline CDR1 reads SEHNR; CDR2 reads FQNEAQ (reference sequence). V lost 5 bases, J lost 0 bases, and 17 bases lay in between. The CDR3 here is CASSPAPGLRSYNEQFF. The CDR3, as DNA: TGTGCCAGCAGCCCGGCCCCGGGACTTCGCTCCTACAATGAGCAGTTCTTC.

V and J are TRBV28 and TRBJ2-1, with D unresolved. Trimming removed 5 bases at V and 5 bases at J, with 13 bases between. This CDR3 is 14 amino acids long. CDR1 MDHEN and CDR2 SYDVKM come from the germline V gene. The CDR3 region has the DNA TGTGCCAGCAGTCAAACACTGGCAAACAATGAGCAGTTCTTC. It encodes CASSQTLANNEQFF.

This clonotype has a handful of counts. This rearrangement joins TRBV3-1 to TRBJ2-7, with a weak D call TRBD1 (5 bases). Germline-derived CDR1 and CDR2 are LGHDT and YNNKEL (reference sequence). The CDR3 is 14 amino acids. Trimming removed 4 bases from V and 0 bases from J, with 10 bases in between. CDR3 sequence reads: CASSLGTGSYEQYF. The CDR3 nucleotides are TGTGCCAGCAGCCTCGGAACAGGCTCCTACGAGCAGTACTTC.

The J gene is TRBJ1-6, the V gene TRBV11-1; D uncertain. The CDR3 sequence is 13 residues long. The germline gives CDR1 SGHAT, CDR2 FQDESV (reference sequence). Trimming cost V 5 bases and J 8 bases, with 10 bases left between them. The CDR3 reads CASSRQRDSPLHF. CDR3 bases: TGTGCCAGCAGCCGTCAAAGGGATTCACCCCTCCACTTT.

The table lists this clonotype with a few counts. The chain carries TRBV29-1 and TRBJ1-5; tentative D call: TRBD1 (6 bases). CDR1 is SQVTM and CDR2 is ANQGSEA in the germline V gene. There are 13 residues in the CDR3. V lost 4 bases, J lost 5 bases, and 12 bases lay in between. In nucleotides, the CDR3 is TGCAGCGTTGGTACAGGGTCTCATCAGCCCCAGCATTTT. It is translated as CSVGTGSHQPQHF.

The chain carries TRBV6-2 or TRBV6-3 and TRBJ2-3; possibly TRBD2 for D (6 bases). The V and J ends lost 6 bases and 2 bases respectively, with 18 bases between them. This CDR3 has 16 residues. Germline V gene lookup returns CDR1 MNHEY and CDR2 SVGEGT. This CDR3 reads CASRTQLSGITDTQYF. The CDR3, as DNA: TGTGCCAGCAGAACACAACTTAGCGGAATCACAGATACGCAGTATTTT.

This clonotype came up many times. V is TRBV6-2 or TRBV6-3 and J is TRBJ2-1; the D is unclear. V lost 2 bases and J 7 bases, leaving 6 bases between the germline ends. Looked up from germline, CDR1 is MNHEY and CDR2 is SVGEGT. This CDR3 comprises 12 residues. The CDR3 sequence: CASSYLGNEQFF. The CDR3 bases are TGTGCCAGCAGTTACCTGGGAAATGAGCAGTTCTTC.

The table lists this clonotype with a few counts. The chain combines TRBV5-1 with TRBJ1-1, with D tentatively TRBD1 (6 bases). The CDR3 contains 15 residues. V was shortened by 0 bases and J by 7 bases, with 16 bases between the two germline ends. Germline V gene sequence: CDR1 SGHRS, CDR2 YFSETQ. CDR3 residues: CASSLAAGVVGEAFF. The CDR3 nucleotides are TGCGCCAGCAGCTTGGCGGCAGGGGTGGTCGGTGAAGCTTTCTTT.

This clonotype was counted between two and nine times. The chain employs TRBV5-1 and TRBJ1-5; 11 bases fit TRBD1. Germline trimming cut 5 bases from V and 0 bases from J; bases unmatched to any gene: 7. In germline, CDR1 is SGHRS, CDR2 YFSETQ. CDR3 length equals 17 residues. The CDR3 DNA reads as TGCGCCAGCAGTCCCGGGACAGGGGGAAATAGCAATCAGCCCCAGCATTTT. Amino acids: CASSPGTGGNSNQPQHF.

This clonotype has just a few counts. The chain combines TRBV10-3 with TRBJ2-5, with 9 bases identical to TRBD2. Trimming cost V 1 base and J 2 bases; bases outside gene matches: 5. The CDR3 is 16 residues long. CDR1 and CDR2 (germline): ENHRY, SYGVKD. The CDR3 loop is CAISEWLAGYQETQYF. The DNA for the CDR3 is TGTGCCATCAGTGAGTGGCTAGCGGGGTATCAAGAGACCCAGTACTTC.